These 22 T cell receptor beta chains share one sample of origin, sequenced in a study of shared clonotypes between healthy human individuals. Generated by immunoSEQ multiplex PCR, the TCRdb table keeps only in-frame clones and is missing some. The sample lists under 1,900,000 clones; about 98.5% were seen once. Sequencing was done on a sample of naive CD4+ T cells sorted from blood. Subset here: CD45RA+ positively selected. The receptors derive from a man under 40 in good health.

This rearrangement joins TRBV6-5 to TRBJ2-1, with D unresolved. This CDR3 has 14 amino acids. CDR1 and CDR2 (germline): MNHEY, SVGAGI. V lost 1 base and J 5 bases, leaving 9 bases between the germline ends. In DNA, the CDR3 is TGTGCCAGCAGTTACTTGGGAATGGACAATGAGCAGTTCTTC. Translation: CASSYLGMDNEQFF.

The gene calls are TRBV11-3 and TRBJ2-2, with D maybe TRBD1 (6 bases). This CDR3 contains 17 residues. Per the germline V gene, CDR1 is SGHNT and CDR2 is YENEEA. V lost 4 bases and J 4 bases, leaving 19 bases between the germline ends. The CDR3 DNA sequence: TGTGCCAGCAGCTCTACCCGGGGCAGGGGATCCACCGGGGAGCTGTTTTTT. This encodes CASSSTRGRGSTGELFF.

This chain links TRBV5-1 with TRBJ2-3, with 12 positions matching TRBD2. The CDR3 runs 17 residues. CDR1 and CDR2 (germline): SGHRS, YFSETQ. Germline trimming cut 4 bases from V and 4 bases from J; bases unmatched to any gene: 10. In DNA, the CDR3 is TGCGCCAGCAGCGAACCCCTGACTAGCGGGAGATCAGATACGCAGTATTTT. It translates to CASSEPLTSGRSDTQYF.

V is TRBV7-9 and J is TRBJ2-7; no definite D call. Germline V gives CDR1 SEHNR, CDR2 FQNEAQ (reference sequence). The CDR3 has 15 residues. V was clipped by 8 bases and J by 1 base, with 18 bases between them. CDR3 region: CASGNIPPLSYEQYF. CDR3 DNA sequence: TGTGCCAGCGGCAACATCCCACCCCTGTCCTACGAGCAGTACTTC. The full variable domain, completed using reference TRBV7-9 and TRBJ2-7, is DTGVSQNPRHKITKRGQNVTFRCDPISEHNRLYWYRQTLGQGPEFLTYFQNEAQLEKSRLLSDRFSAERPKGSFSTLEIQRTEQGDSAMYLCASGNIPPLSYEQYFGPGTRLTVT.

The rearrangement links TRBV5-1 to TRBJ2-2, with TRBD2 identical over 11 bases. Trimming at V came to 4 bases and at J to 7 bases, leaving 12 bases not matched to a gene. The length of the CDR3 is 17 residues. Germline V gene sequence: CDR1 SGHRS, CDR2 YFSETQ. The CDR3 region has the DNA TGCGCCAGCAGCAAAGGACATTTACTAGCGGGAGACGGGGAGCTGTTTTTT. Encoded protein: CASSKGHLLAGDGELFF.

The CDR3 loop reads CASSPPVRPDLAKNIQYF. DNA of the CDR3: TGTGCCAGCTCACCACCGGTCAGGCCTGATCTAGCCAAAAACATTCAGTACTTC. The rearrangement uses TRBV18 and TRBJ2-4; D gene unclear. V lost 0 bases to trimming and J lost 0 bases, with 15 bases between them. The CDR3 runs 18 residues. Germline V lookup: CDR1 KGHSH, CDR2 LQKENI.

The CDR3 nucleotides read TGTGCCATCATCAAGGACAGCGTCAACTATGGCTACACCTTC. Translated: CAIIKDSVNYGYTF. V and J are TRBV10-3 and TRBJ1-2; D might be TRBD1 (6 bases). Germline CDR1 and CDR2: ENHRY and SYGVKD. This CDR3 region has 14 residues. Between the trimmed V and J ends, which lost 7 bases and 2 bases, there was a span of 14 bases.

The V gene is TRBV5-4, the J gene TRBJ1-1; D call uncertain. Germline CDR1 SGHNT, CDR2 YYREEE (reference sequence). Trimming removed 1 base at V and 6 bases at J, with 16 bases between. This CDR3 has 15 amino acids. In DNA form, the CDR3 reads TGTGCCAGCAGCTTGTATGGGTCGGTCCCTTCTGAAGCTTTCTTT. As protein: CASSLYGSVPSEAFF. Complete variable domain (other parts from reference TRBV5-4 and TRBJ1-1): ETGVTQSPTHLIKTRGQQVTLRCSSQSGHNTVSWYQQALGQGPQFIFQYYREEENGRGNFPPRFSGLQFPNYSSELNVNALELDDSALYLCASSLYGSVPSEAFFGQGTRLTVV.

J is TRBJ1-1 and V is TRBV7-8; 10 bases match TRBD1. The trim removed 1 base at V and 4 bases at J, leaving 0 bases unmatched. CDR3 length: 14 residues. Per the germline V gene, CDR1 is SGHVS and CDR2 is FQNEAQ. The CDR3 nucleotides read TGTGCCAGCAGCTTAGGACAGGGGGCCACTGAAGCTTTCTTT. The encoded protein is CASSLGQGATEAFF.

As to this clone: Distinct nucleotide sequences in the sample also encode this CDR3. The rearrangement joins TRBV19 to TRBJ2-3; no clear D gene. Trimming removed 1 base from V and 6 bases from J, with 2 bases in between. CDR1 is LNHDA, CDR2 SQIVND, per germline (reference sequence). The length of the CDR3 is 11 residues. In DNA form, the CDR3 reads TGTGCCAGTAGTATAGGGGATACGCAGTATTTT. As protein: CASSIGDTQYF.

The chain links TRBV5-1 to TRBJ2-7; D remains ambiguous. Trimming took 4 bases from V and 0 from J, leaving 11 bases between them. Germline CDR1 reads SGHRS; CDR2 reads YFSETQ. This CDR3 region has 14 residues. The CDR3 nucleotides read TGCGCCAGCAGCGTGCTACGGAGCTCCTACGAGCAGTACTTC. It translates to CASSVLRSSYEQYF.

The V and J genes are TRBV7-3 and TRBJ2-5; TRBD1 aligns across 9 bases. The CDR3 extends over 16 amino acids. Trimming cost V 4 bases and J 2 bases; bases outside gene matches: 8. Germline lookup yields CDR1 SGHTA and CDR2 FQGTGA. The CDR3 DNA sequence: TGTGCCAGCAGCTCGGGTGGGACAGGGTGGCAAGAGACCCAGTACTTC. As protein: CASSSGGTGWQETQYF.

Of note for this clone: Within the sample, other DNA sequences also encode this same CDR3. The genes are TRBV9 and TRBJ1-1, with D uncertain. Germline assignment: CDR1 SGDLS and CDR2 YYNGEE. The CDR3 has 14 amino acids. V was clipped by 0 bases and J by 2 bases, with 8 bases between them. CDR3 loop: CASSVGQDNTEAFF. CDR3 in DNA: TGTGCCAGCAGCGTAGGGCAGGATAACACTGAAGCTTTCTTT.

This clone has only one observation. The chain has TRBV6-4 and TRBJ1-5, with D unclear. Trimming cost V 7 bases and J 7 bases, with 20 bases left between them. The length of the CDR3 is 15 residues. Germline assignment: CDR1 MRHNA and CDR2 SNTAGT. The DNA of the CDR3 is TGTGCCAGCAAGAAGAAAGCTTTATTTCACCAGCCCCAGCATTTT. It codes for CASKKKALFHQPQHF.

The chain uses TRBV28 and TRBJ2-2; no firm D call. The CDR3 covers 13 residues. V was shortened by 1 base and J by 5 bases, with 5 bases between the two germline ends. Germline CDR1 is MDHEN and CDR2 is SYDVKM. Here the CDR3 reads CASSLSTTGELFF. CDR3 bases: TGTGCCAGCAGTTTATCGACAACCGGGGAGCTGTTTTTT.

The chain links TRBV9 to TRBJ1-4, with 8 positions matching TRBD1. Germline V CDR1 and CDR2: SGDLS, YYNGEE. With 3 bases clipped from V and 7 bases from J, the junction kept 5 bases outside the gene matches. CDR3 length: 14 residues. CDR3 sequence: CASSGLDRAEKLFF. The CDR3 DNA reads TGTGCCAGCAGCGGGTTGGACAGGGCTGAAAAACTGTTTTTT.

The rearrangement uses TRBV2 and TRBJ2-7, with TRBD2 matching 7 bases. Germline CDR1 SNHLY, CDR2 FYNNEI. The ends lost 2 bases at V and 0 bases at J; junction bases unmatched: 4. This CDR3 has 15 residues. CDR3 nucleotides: TGTGCCAGCAGTGAATTCGGGGGGAACTCCTACGAGCAGTACTTC. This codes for CASSEFGGNSYEQYF.

Here the CDR3 reads CASSEFTPSTEAFF. CDR3 DNA: TGTGCCAGCAGTGAATTTACCCCTTCGACTGAAGCTTTCTTT. The chain has TRBV2 and TRBJ1-1; D remains unclear. Germline V lookup: CDR1 SNHLY, CDR2 FYNNEI. This CDR3 has 14 residues. V dropped 2 bases and J dropped 5 bases, with 12 bases sitting between them.

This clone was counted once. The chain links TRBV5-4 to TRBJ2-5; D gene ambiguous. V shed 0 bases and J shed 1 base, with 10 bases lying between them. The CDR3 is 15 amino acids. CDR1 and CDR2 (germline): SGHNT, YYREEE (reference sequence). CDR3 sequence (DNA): TGTGCCAGCAGCTTGGGCGGCGGATCCCAAGAGACCCAGTACTTC. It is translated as CASSLGGGSQETQYF.

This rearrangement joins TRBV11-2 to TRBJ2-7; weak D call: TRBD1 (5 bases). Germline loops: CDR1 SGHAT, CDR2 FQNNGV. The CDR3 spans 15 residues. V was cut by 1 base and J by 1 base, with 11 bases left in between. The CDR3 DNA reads TGTGCCAGCAGCTTAGCTGGACAAGGGTCCTACGAGCAGTACTTC. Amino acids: CASSLAGQGSYEQYF.

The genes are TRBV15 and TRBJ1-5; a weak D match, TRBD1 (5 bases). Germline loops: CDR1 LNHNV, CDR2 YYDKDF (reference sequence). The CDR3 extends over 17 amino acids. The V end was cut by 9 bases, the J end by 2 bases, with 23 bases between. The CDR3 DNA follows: TGTGCCACGGAAGATAGGGGCCTTTTTTTTGGCAATCAGCCCCAGCATTTT. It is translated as CATEDRGLFFGNQPQHF.

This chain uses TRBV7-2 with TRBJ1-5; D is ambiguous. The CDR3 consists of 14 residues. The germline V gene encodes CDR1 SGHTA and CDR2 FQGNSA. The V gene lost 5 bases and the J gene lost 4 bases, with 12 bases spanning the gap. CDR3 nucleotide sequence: TGTGCCAGCAGCCAGAGCCAAGTTAATCAGCCCCAGCATTTT. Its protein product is CASSQSQVNQPQHF.